The entry below describes one TCR beta chain. The antigen is unknown. Germline V gene data show CDR1 as ENHRY and CDR2 as SYGVKD. Trimming removed 9 bases from V and 7 bases from J; junction bases left unmatched: 3. The CDR3 is made up of 11 amino acids. The data derive from a study of beta chain features in type 1 diabetes. Findings of the study overall: The naive, central memory and Treg TCRB repertoires of patients appeared to be more similar to one another than those of healthy donors. PCR might pick shorter templates more often, in the same way for patients and controls. The question of HLA type influencing TCRB rearrangement was one that remained unresolved here.

Sequenced material consisted of expressed TCRB transcripts (all of the isolated RNA was reverse transcribed). Produced via immunoSEQ multiplex PCR; TCRdb's table is partial and in-frame only. Of 900,000 or so clones in the sample, around a sixth were seen once. The clonotype originates from a woman between 18 and 29 years old in good health. Sequenced sample: naive CD4+ T cells from blood. The V gene is TRBV10-3, the J gene TRBJ2-1, with 7 bases aligning to TRBD1. The CDR3 DNA follows: TGTGCCATTAACAGGGGTAATGAGCAGTTCTTC. This gives the protein CAINRGNEQFF.